The T cell receptor (beta chain) under discussion was sequenced for a study of PD-1 blockade in mismatch repair-deficient tumors (dated by TCRdb to 2016 to 2017). For the study in its entirety: Between September 2013 and September 2016, the trial enrolled 86 consecutive patients with approximately 13 mismatch repair-deficient cancer types, every one of whom had been previously treated and was progressing. Tumor-associated T cell clones in the peripheral blood of patients responding to PD-1 blockade were tracked using deep sequencing of TCR CDR3 regions.

At the junction V is shortened by 4 bases and J by 1 base; bases outside the gene matches: 5. Measured from the cysteine to the phenylalanine, the CDR3 is 15 residues long. Only the CDR3 DNA is retained, 45 bases long and in frame from the first base. CDR1 SEHNR and CDR2 FQNEAQ are derived from the germline V gene (reference sequence). Notes on this clone: The antigen it binds to is not known. No much larger clonotype is one base removed from it; base qualities were not supplied.

Points the paper makes about the study in general: Clones residing in the tumor, which were often undetectable in blood before treatment, expanded quickly after pembrolizumab and then contracted, generally before radiologic responses.

For each enrolled patient, mismatch repair deficiency was established using either polymerase chain reaction or immunohistochemistry. TCR sequencing was performed for a few patients who responded to pembrolizumab therapy. The phase II trial prospectively evaluated PD-1 blockade with pembrolizumab in advanced mismatch repair-deficient cancers, independent of tissue of origin. Peripheral blood T cell samples were collected serially, before PD-1 blockade began and at several time points afterward. The timing of each blood sample was reported as weeks after the first dose of pembrolizumab. Receptors were amplified or captured by the immunoSEQ multiplex PCR assay. TCRdb's version of the immuneACCESS table is confined to in-frame rearrangements and falls short of the full clone set. An unresolved V gene accounts for under half of the shortfall where checked; the remainder is of unknown origin. Present in this sample are 90,000 to 130,000 clones, 70% to 80% of which were seen just once. 4.5% to 5.5% of the sample rests with the top ten.

This TCR came from an adult with mismatch repair-deficient cancer. The chain links TRBV7-9 with TRBJ1-1, and TRBD1 aligns with 8 junction nucleotides. The sample consisted of peripheral blood, taken 60 weeks after starting pembrolizumab. CDR3 reads: CASSSGGRRNTEAFF. In nucleotides, the sequence is TGTGCCAGCAGCTCAGGGGGCCGGAGGAACACTGAAGCTTTCTTT.